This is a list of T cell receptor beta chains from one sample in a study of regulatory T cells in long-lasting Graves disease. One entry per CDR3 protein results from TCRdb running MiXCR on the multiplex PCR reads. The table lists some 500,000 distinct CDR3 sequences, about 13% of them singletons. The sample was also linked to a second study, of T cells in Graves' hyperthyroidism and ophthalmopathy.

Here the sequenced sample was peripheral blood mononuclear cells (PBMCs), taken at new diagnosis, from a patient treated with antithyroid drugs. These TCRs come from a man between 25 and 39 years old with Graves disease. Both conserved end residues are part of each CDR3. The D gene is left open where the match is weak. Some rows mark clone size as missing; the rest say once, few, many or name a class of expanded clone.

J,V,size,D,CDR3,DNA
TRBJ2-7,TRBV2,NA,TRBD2,CASSSLGLAGDYEQYF,TGTGCCAGCAGTTCCCTCGGACTAGCGGGAGATTACGAGCAGTACTTC
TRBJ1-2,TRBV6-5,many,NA,CASSYHDRWGYTF,TGTGCCAGCAGTTACCACGACAGGTGGGGCTACACCTTC
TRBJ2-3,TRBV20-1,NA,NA,CSARDGGGGLGDTQYF,TGCAGTGCTAGAGATGGCGGGGGCGGGTTAGGAGATACGCAGTATTTT
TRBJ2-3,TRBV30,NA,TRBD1,CAWSVRTGYADTQYF,TGTGCCTGGAGTGTACGGACAGGGTACGCAGATACGCAGTATTTT
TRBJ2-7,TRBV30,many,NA,CAWMGTHDYEQYF,TGTGCCTGGATGGGGACCCACGACTACGAGCAGTACTTC
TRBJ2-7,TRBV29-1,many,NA,CSVENPGDEQYF,TGCAGCGTTGAAAATCCGGGGGACGAGCAGTACTTC
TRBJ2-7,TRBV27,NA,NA,CASSPDSFGREQYF,TGTGCCAGCAGTCCGGACTCTTTCGGACGCGAGCAGTACTTC
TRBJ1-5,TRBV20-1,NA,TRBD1,CSAGGQVGNQPQHF,TGCAGTGCTGGGGGACAGGTTGGCAATCAGCCCCAGCATTTT
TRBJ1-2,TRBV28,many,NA,CASRTGQANYGYTF,TGTGCCAGCAGAACAGGGCAAGCTAACTATGGCTACACCTTC
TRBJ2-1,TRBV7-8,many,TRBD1,CASSRTGGNEQFF,TGTGCCAGCAGCCGGACAGGGGGGAATGAGCAGTTCTTC
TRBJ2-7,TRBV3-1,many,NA,CASSLLGREQYF,TGTGCCAGCAGCTTACTAGGTCGTGAGCAGTACTTC
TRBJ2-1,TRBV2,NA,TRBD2,CASSGTSWSQSYNEQFF,TGTGCCAGCAGCGGGACTAGCTGGAGTCAAAGCTACAATGAGCAGTTCTTC
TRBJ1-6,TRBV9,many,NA,CASSVQTENSPLHF,TGTGCCAGCAGCGTCCAGACAGAAAATTCACCCCTCCACTTT
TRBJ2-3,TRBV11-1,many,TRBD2,CASSLPSGSGSDTQYF,TGTGCCAGCAGCTTACCTAGCGGGAGTGGTTCAGATACGCAGTATTTT
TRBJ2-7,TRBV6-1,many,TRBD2,CASSTSPTSGGYEQYF,TGTGCCAGCAGCACCTCCCCTACTAGCGGGGGTTACGAGCAGTACTTC
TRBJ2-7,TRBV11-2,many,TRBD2,CASSLGGGQPQNYEQYF,TGTGCCAGCAGCTTAGGGGGAGGGCAGCCCCAAAACTACGAGCAGTACTTC
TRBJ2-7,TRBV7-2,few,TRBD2,CASSFARVLAGKTHEQYF,TGTGCCAGCAGCTTCGCCCGTGTACTAGCGGGAAAAACCCACGAGCAGTACTTC
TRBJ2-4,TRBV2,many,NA,CAYRPPSGTLAKNIQYF,TGTGCCTACCGCCCCCCGTCGGGGACCTTAGCCAAAAACATTCAGTACTTC
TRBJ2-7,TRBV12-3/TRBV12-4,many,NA,CASSLQAARMRDEQYF,TGTGCCAGCAGTTTACAGGCGGCCCGAATGCGCGACGAGCAGTACTTC
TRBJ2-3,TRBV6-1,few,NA,CASSASGPADTQYF,TGTGCCAGCAGTGCCTCCGGTCCCGCGGATACGCAGTATTTT
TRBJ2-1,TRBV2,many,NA,CASSRLTAVYNEQFF,TGTGCCAGCAGTAGGTTGACAGCTGTTTACAATGAGCAGTTCTTC
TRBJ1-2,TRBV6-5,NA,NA,CASSLEFNYGYTF,TGTGCCAGCAGTTTGGAGTTTAACTATGGCTACACCTTC
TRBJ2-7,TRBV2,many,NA,CASRGPVTGLSYEQYF,TGTGCCAGCAGGGGCCCCGTAACAGGGCTTTCCTACGAGCAGTACTTC
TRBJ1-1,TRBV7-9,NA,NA,CASSPFRTTEAFF,TGTGCCAGCAGCCCTTTTAGGACAACTGAAGCTTTCTTT
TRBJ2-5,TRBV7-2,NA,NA,CASSSGPVGQETQYF,TGTGCCAGCAGCTCCGGCCCGGTAGGGCAAGAGACCCAGTACTTC
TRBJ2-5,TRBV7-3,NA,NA,CASSLAGNGETQYF,TGTGCCAGCAGCTTAGCGGGAAACGGGGAGACCCAGTACTTC